This T cell receptor (beta chain) was sequenced in a study of vaccination effects on CD4 cells after COVID-19. For the study at large: It was two doses of either the BNT162b2 or mRNA-1273 vaccine that participants received.

The table came from immunoSEQ multiplex PCR; TCRdb's copy has only in-frame clones and leaves some out. The sample carries 52,000 or so clones, around 68% recorded once. Germline assignment: CDR1 SNHLY and CDR2 FYNNEI. V dropped 6 bases and J dropped 0; count of bases not matched to a gene: 8. The CDR3 contains 17 residues. Study-wide points: There was only 1 of 255 vaccine-induced clones in healthy vaccinees that cross-reacted with common cold coronaviruses.

Before sequencing took place, the ViraFEST assay used viral peptide pools to expand antigen-specific CD4+ T cells. Isolating CD4+ T cells followed around nine days of culture. Testing of the vaccine recipients showed negative nucleocapsid antibodies and no prior SARS-CoV-2 infection. For each well, some 2 million PBMC were cultured with around 9.8 IU/ml IL-2 and roughly 9.2 ug/ml peptides. Researchers swapped half the medium for IL-2 medium on both days 3 and 7. With regard to this clone: What it binds is unknown.

The V and J genes are TRBV2 and TRBJ2-6; 7 nucleotides agree with TRBD1. The clonotype was recovered from a human donor who received a COVID-19 vaccine. The starting material was CD4+ T cells from PBMCs cultured with SARS-CoV-2 spike peptides, obtained before COVID-19 vaccination. The CDR3 DNA reads TGTGCCAGCAGCCTGACAGGGACCAACTCTGGGGCCAACGTCCTGACTTTC. Translation: CASSLTGTNSGANVLTF.